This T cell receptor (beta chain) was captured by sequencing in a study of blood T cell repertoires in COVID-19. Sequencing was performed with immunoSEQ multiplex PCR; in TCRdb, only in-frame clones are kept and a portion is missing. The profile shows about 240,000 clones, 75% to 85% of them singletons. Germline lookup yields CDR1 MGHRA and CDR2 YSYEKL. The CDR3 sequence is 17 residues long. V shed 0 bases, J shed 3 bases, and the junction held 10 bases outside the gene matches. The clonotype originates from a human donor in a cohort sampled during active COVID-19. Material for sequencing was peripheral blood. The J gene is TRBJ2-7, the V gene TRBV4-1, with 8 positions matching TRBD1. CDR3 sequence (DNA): TGCGCCAGCAGCCAAGATAGCCTCCGGGACAGGATCTACGAGCAGTACTTC. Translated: CASSQDSLRDRIYEQYF.